This is a list of T cell receptor beta chains from one sample in a study of neurological immune-mediated disorders. MiXCR was run by TCRdb on the 5' RACE reads, yielding one entry per CDR3 protein. The top ten clones hold approximately 1.5% of a sample with about 80,000 distinct CDR3 sequences, around 9.9% of them seen once. The sequencing input was PBMCs. The source is a man between 45 and 60 years old in good health. CDR3s include the opening cysteine and the closing phenylalanine or tryptophan. Each record gives: J gene, V gene, D gene, clone size, CDR3 DNA, CDR3 protein. A D gene is named only where the DNA matches it firmly. A clone size is listed for some rows: how often the clone was seen (once, few, many), or a class if it is expanded.

j_call: TRBJ2-1; v_call: TRBV12-3/TRBV12-4; d_call: .; clone_size: many; cdr3_nt: TGTGCCAGCAGTTTCAAACAGGGCTACAATGAGCAGTTCTTC; cdr3_aa: CASSFKQGYNEQFF
j_call: TRBJ2-7; v_call: TRBV3-1; d_call: .; clone_size: .; cdr3_nt: TGTGCCAGCAGCCAAGATTTAGCAGGGAGTGGCGAGCAGTACTTC; cdr3_aa: CASSQDLAGSGEQYF
j_call: TRBJ2-3; v_call: TRBV27; d_call: TRBD2; clone_size: many; cdr3_nt: TGTGCCAGCAGTTTAGGGGCTAGCGGGAAGGAAGATACGCAGTATTTT; cdr3_aa: CASSLGASGKEDTQYF
j_call: TRBJ2-1; v_call: TRBV5-1; d_call: .; clone_size: many; cdr3_nt: TGCGCCAGCAGCTTGACGCCCAGCGGGTACAATGAGCAGTTCTTC; cdr3_aa: CASSLTPSGYNEQFF
j_call: TRBJ1-2; v_call: TRBV5-1; d_call: .; clone_size: many; cdr3_nt: TGCGCCAGCAGCTTGGACGGTGATGGCTACACCTTC; cdr3_aa: CASSLDGDGYTF
j_call: TRBJ1-1; v_call: TRBV5-1; d_call: .; clone_size: many; cdr3_nt: TGTGCCAGCAGTTTGACGGGCGACACTGAAGCTTTCTTT; cdr3_aa: CASSLTGDTEAFF
j_call: TRBJ1-6; v_call: TRBV2; d_call: TRBD1; clone_size: once; cdr3_nt: TGTGCCAGCAGATACGGGATGCAGGGGGCGAGTTCACCCCTCCACTTT; cdr3_aa: CASRYGMQGASSPLHF
j_call: TRBJ2-2; v_call: TRBV20-1; d_call: TRBD1; clone_size: many; cdr3_nt: TGCAGTGCTAGGTTTCGGGGACAGGTGAACACCGGGGAGCTGTTTTTT; cdr3_aa: CSARFRGQVNTGELFF
j_call: TRBJ2-1; v_call: TRBV9; d_call: .; clone_size: many; cdr3_nt: TGTGCCAGCAGCGGGGGTTCGATGAAGCACTCGAGCTCCTACAATGAGCAGTTCTTC; cdr3_aa: CASSGGSMKHSSSYNEQFF
j_call: TRBJ2-2; v_call: TRBV5-1; d_call: TRBD1; clone_size: many; cdr3_nt: TGCGCCAGCAGCTTGGCCTTTGCCGGGACAGGGAGGTCCGGGGAGCTGTTTTTT; cdr3_aa: CASSLAFAGTGRSGELFF
j_call: TRBJ2-7; v_call: TRBV5-1; d_call: TRBD2; clone_size: many; cdr3_nt: TGCGCCAGCAGCTTGGTAGGAGCGGGGGTTTCCTACGAGCAGTACTTC; cdr3_aa: CASSLVGAGVSYEQYF
j_call: TRBJ2-2; v_call: TRBV3-1; d_call: TRBD1; clone_size: many; cdr3_nt: TGTGCCAGCAGCCAAGGGTCCGGACAGGGTGACACCGGGGAGCTGTTTTTT; cdr3_aa: CASSQGSGQGDTGELFF
j_call: TRBJ1-2; v_call: TRBV6-6; d_call: .; clone_size: many; cdr3_nt: TGTGCCAGCAGCCTACCGGAAGGTGGCTACACCTTC; cdr3_aa: CASSLPEGGYTF
j_call: TRBJ1-2; v_call: TRBV5-1; d_call: .; clone_size: many; cdr3_nt: TGCGCCAGCAGCTTGACGGGAAGCAGCTATGGCTACACCTTC; cdr3_aa: CASSLTGSSYGYTF
j_call: TRBJ2-7; v_call: TRBV7-2; d_call: .; clone_size: many; cdr3_nt: TGTGCCAGCAGCCCTCGGGTTAGCGTCCCGCATGAGCAGTACTTC; cdr3_aa: CASSPRVSVPHEQYF
j_call: TRBJ1-1; v_call: TRBV3-1; d_call: TRBD1; clone_size: many; cdr3_nt: TGTGCCAGCAGTACGACAGGGACGAACACTGAAGCTTTCTTT; cdr3_aa: CASSTTGTNTEAFF
j_call: TRBJ2-3; v_call: TRBV4-1; d_call: TRBD2; clone_size: many; cdr3_nt: TGCGCCAGCAGCCAAGCGGCAGAACTAGCGGTGACAGATACGCAGTATTTT; cdr3_aa: CASSQAAELAVTDTQYF
j_call: TRBJ2-7; v_call: TRBV18; d_call: .; clone_size: .; cdr3_nt: TGTGCCAGTCAGACGGCGAGCGCCTACGAGCAGTACTTC; cdr3_aa: CASQTASAYEQYF
j_call: TRBJ1-1; v_call: TRBV20-1; d_call: .; clone_size: .; cdr3_nt: TGCAGTGCTAGTCGCGGTGAAATGACTGAAGCTTTCTTT; cdr3_aa: CSASRGEMTEAFF
j_call: TRBJ1-1; v_call: TRBV10-3; d_call: .; clone_size: many; cdr3_nt: TGTGCCATCAGTGAGTCGATCACGAACACTGAAGCTTTCTTT; cdr3_aa: CAISESITNTEAFF
j_call: TRBJ2-1; v_call: TRBV19; d_call: TRBD1; clone_size: .; cdr3_nt: TGTGCCAGTAGTATGGGACAGGGGAAAAATGAGCAGTTCTTC; cdr3_aa: CASSMGQGKNEQFF
j_call: TRBJ2-7; v_call: TRBV5-1; d_call: .; clone_size: many; cdr3_nt: TGTGCCAGCAGCTTCGGCAGCTCCTACGAGCAGTACTTC; cdr3_aa: CASSFGSSYEQYF
j_call: TRBJ1-2; v_call: TRBV28; d_call: .; clone_size: few; cdr3_nt: TGTGCCAGCAGTTCTCCCGCAGCAAAATATGGCTACACCTTC; cdr3_aa: CASSSPAAKYGYTF
j_call: TRBJ2-1; v_call: TRBV28; d_call: TRBD1; clone_size: many; cdr3_nt: TGTGCCAGCGGAAGGACAGGGACGGGGTATGAGCAGTTCTTC; cdr3_aa: CASGRTGTGYEQFF
j_call: TRBJ2-7; v_call: TRBV7-2; d_call: TRBD2; clone_size: .; cdr3_nt: TGTGCCAGCAGCTTAGATCGGAATAGCGGGAGATACGAGCAGTACTTC; cdr3_aa: CASSLDRNSGRYEQYF